These T cell receptor beta chains were read from a single sample in a study of CD8 T cells in ankylosing spondylitis. TCRdb passed the 5' RACE reads through MiXCR, listing each CDR3 protein once. Of 450,000 to 550,000 distinct CDR3 sequences listed, roughly 5% are singletons. The specimen sequenced was blood, either unsorted or a sorted T cell fraction (not recorded which). Every receptor here comes from a male donor with ankylosing spondylitis. CDR3s include the opening cysteine and the closing phenylalanine or tryptophan. The D gene is left open where the match is weak. Clone size appears in some rows only: once, few, many, or a class for an expanded clone.

d_gene: TRBD1; v_gene: TRBV6-5; j_gene: TRBJ1-5; abundance: many; CDR3aa: CASSYLGTGDNQPQHF; CDR3nt: TGTGCCAGCAGTTACCTTGGGACAGGGGACAATCAGCCCCAGCATTTT
d_gene: .; v_gene: TRBV29-1; j_gene: TRBJ2-6; abundance: many; CDR3aa: CSVGIKIPYSGANVLTF; CDR3nt: TGCAGCGTTGGCATTAAGATTCCGTACTCTGGGGCCAACGTCCTGACTTTC
d_gene: TRBD1; v_gene: TRBV10-1; j_gene: TRBJ2-3; abundance: .; CDR3aa: CASSGRTGKEDTQYF; CDR3nt: TGCGCCAGCAGTGGAAGGACAGGGAAGGAAGATACGCAGTATTTT
d_gene: .; v_gene: TRBV2; j_gene: TRBJ1-5; abundance: few; CDR3aa: CASRRQISNQPQHF; CDR3nt: TGTGCCAGCAGAAGACAGATTAGCAATCAGCCCCAGCATTTT
d_gene: .; v_gene: TRBV5-1; j_gene: TRBJ2-3; abundance: many; CDR3aa: CASSSRSTSTDTQYF; CDR3nt: TGCGCCAGCAGCTCTAGATCTACTAGCACAGATACGCAGTATTTT
d_gene: TRBD1; v_gene: TRBV10-3; j_gene: TRBJ2-2; abundance: many; CDR3aa: CATTGGYTGELFF; CDR3nt: TGTGCCACTACAGGGGGTTACACCGGGGAGCTGTTTTTT
d_gene: TRBD1; v_gene: TRBV3-1; j_gene: TRBJ1-1; abundance: few; CDR3aa: CASSRQSQGSAFF; CDR3nt: TGTGCCAGCAGCCGCCAGTCACAGGGGTCCGCTTTCTTT
d_gene: TRBD2; v_gene: TRBV9; j_gene: TRBJ2-1; abundance: many; CDR3aa: CASSPAAGGRSEQFF; CDR3nt: TGTGCCAGCAGCCCCGCGGCGGGAGGACGAAGTGAGCAGTTCTTC
d_gene: .; v_gene: TRBV7-2; j_gene: TRBJ1-2; abundance: many; CDR3aa: CASSLARAHYGYTF; CDR3nt: TGTGCCAGCAGCTTAGCTCGGGCCCACTATGGCTACACCTTC
d_gene: .; v_gene: TRBV7-9; j_gene: TRBJ2-3; abundance: many; CDR3aa: CASSFDMSTDTQYF; CDR3nt: TGTGCCAGCAGCTTTGACATGAGCACAGATACGCAGTATTTT
d_gene: TRBD2; v_gene: TRBV20-1; j_gene: TRBJ2-7; abundance: few; CDR3aa: CSARALPGSGRGAYEQYF; CDR3nt: TGCAGTGCTAGAGCCCTTCCGGGTAGCGGGAGGGGAGCCTACGAGCAGTACTTC
d_gene: .; v_gene: TRBV20-1; j_gene: TRBJ1-6; abundance: many; CDR3aa: CSARGPRGNNSPLHF; CDR3nt: TGCAGTGCTAGGGGCCCCAGGGGCAATAATTCACCCCTCCACTTT
d_gene: TRBD2; v_gene: TRBV28; j_gene: TRBJ2-7; abundance: many; CDR3aa: CSGGGRPSYEQYF; CDR3nt: TGTTCGGGGGGGGGGCGACCCTCCTACGAGCAGTACTTC
d_gene: TRBD1; v_gene: TRBV18; j_gene: TRBJ2-7; abundance: .; CDR3aa: CASSPTTGVVYEQYF; CDR3nt: TGTGCCAGCTCACCCACGACAGGGGTGGTTTACGAGCAGTACTTC
d_gene: .; v_gene: TRBV29-1; j_gene: TRBJ2-1; abundance: many; CDR3aa: CSVARAAYNEQFF; CDR3nt: TGCAGCGTTGCCAGGGCCGCCTACAATGAGCAGTTCTTC
d_gene: TRBD1; v_gene: TRBV20-1; j_gene: TRBJ1-2; abundance: many; CDR3aa: CSATDRGVDYGYTF; CDR3nt: TGCAGTGCTACGGACAGGGGGGTAGACTATGGCTACACCTTC
d_gene: .; v_gene: TRBV27; j_gene: TRBJ2-1; abundance: many; CDR3aa: CASSLNLWPTYNEQFF; CDR3nt: TGTGCCAGCAGTTTAAATTTATGGCCGACCTACAATGAGCAGTTCTTC
d_gene: TRBD1; v_gene: TRBV18; j_gene: TRBJ2-7; abundance: .; CDR3aa: CASSPDRVRSDEQYF; CDR3nt: TGTGCCAGCTCACCCGACAGGGTTCGCAGCGACGAGCAGTACTTC
d_gene: .; v_gene: TRBV5-6; j_gene: TRBJ1-1; abundance: many; CDR3aa: CASSLGLWGAAEAFF; CDR3nt: TGTGCCAGCAGCTTGGGCCTGTGGGGGGCGGCTGAAGCTTTCTTT
d_gene: TRBD1; v_gene: TRBV5-6; j_gene: TRBJ1-5; abundance: few; CDR3aa: CASSATTGGGQPQHF; CDR3nt: TGTGCCAGCAGCGCGACGACAGGGGGAGGACAGCCCCAGCATTTT
d_gene: .; v_gene: TRBV29-1; j_gene: TRBJ2-3; abundance: many; CDR3aa: CSAGAGGTDTQYF; CDR3nt: TGCAGCGCGGGGGCTGGAGGCACAGATACGCAGTATTTT
d_gene: .; v_gene: TRBV5-6; j_gene: TRBJ2-1; abundance: many; CDR3aa: CASSLGYRVLDNEQFF; CDR3nt: TGTGCCAGCAGCTTGGGCTACAGGGTTTTGGACAATGAGCAGTTCTTC
d_gene: TRBD1; v_gene: TRBV12-3/TRBV12-4; j_gene: TRBJ1-2; abundance: many; CDR3aa: CASSTRTGGYGYTF; CDR3nt: TGTGCCAGCAGTACGAGGACAGGGGGCTATGGCTACACCTTC
d_gene: .; v_gene: TRBV28; j_gene: TRBJ2-7; abundance: .; CDR3aa: CASRPSWVATYEQYF; CDR3nt: TGTGCCAGCAGACCGTCGTGGGTAGCCACCTACGAGCAGTACTTC
d_gene: TRBD1; v_gene: TRBV7-2; j_gene: TRBJ1-1; abundance: many; CDR3aa: CASPTGGWTEAFF; CDR3nt: TGTGCCAGCCCGACAGGGGGATGGACTGAAGCTTTCTTT
d_gene: .; v_gene: TRBV12-3/TRBV12-4; j_gene: TRBJ2-1; abundance: many; CDR3aa: CASSFWRNEQFF; CDR3nt: TGTGCCAGCAGTTTTTGGAGGAATGAGCAGTTCTTC
d_gene: .; v_gene: TRBV28; j_gene: TRBJ2-3; abundance: many; CDR3aa: CASSFILVSTDTQYF; CDR3nt: TGTGCCAGCAGTTTCATACTGGTTAGCACAGATACGCAGTATTTT
d_gene: TRBD1; v_gene: TRBV7-2; j_gene: TRBJ2-7; abundance: many; CDR3aa: CASRRDRGSREQYF; CDR3nt: TGTGCCAGCAGGAGGGACAGGGGGTCGCGCGAGCAGTACTTC
d_gene: .; v_gene: TRBV9; j_gene: TRBJ2-3; abundance: many; CDR3aa: CASSVGTSNTDTQYF; CDR3nt: TGTGCCAGCAGCGTAGGGACATCAAATACAGATACGCAGTATTTT
d_gene: TRBD2; v_gene: TRBV20-1; j_gene: TRBJ2-5; abundance: few; CDR3aa: CSARGLAGVKTQYF; CDR3nt: TGCAGTGCTAGAGGACTAGCGGGAGTAAAGACCCAGTACTTC
d_gene: TRBD2; v_gene: TRBV10-3; j_gene: TRBJ2-3; abundance: many; CDR3aa: CAISGVVAGGVQGTQYF; CDR3nt: TGTGCCATCAGCGGAGTCGTGGCGGGAGGAGTACAGGGTACGCAGTATTTT
d_gene: .; v_gene: TRBV11-1; j_gene: TRBJ1-1; abundance: many; CDR3aa: CASSFIFQGGTEAFF; CDR3nt: TGTGCCAGCAGCTTTATTTTCCAGGGAGGCACTGAAGCTTTCTTT
d_gene: TRBD2; v_gene: TRBV5-1; j_gene: TRBJ2-7; abundance: many; CDR3aa: CASSPTTSGGYEQYF; CDR3nt: TGCGCCAGCAGCCCCACGACTAGCGGGGGTTACGAGCAGTACTTC
d_gene: .; v_gene: TRBV29-1; j_gene: TRBJ1-1; abundance: many; CDR3aa: CSVDDRLGAFF; CDR3nt: TGCAGCGTTGATGACAGACTTGGAGCTTTCTTT
d_gene: .; v_gene: TRBV5-1; j_gene: TRBJ1-1; abundance: many; CDR3aa: CASSSSPPGHHTEAFF; CDR3nt: TGCGCCAGCAGTAGTTCTCCTCCGGGACATCACACTGAAGCTTTCTTT
d_gene: .; v_gene: TRBV20-1; j_gene: TRBJ1-6; abundance: many; CDR3aa: CSAPRSNSPLHF; CDR3nt: TGCAGTGCCCCCCGAAGTAATTCACCCCTCCACTTT
d_gene: TRBD2; v_gene: TRBV4-2; j_gene: TRBJ2-1; abundance: many; CDR3aa: CASSQDGRLAGFYNEQFF; CDR3nt: TGTGCCAGCAGCCAAGATGGGCGACTAGCGGGATTCTACAATGAGCAGTTCTTC
d_gene: TRBD1; v_gene: TRBV12-3/TRBV12-4; j_gene: TRBJ2-2; abundance: many; CDR3aa: CATGQGFLGELFF; CDR3nt: TGTGCCACCGGACAGGGCTTTTTGGGGGAGCTGTTTTTT
d_gene: .; v_gene: TRBV6-1; j_gene: TRBJ2-5; abundance: few; CDR3aa: CASSEMGRQETQYF; CDR3nt: TGTGCCAGCAGTGAAATGGGCCGTCAAGAGACCCAGTACTTC
d_gene: .; v_gene: TRBV4-3; j_gene: TRBJ2-3; abundance: few; CDR3aa: CASSQDLRGVTDTQYF; CDR3nt: TGCGCCAGCAGCCAAGATTTAAGAGGGGTCACAGATACGCAGTATTTT
d_gene: TRBD1; v_gene: TRBV28; j_gene: TRBJ1-6; abundance: many; CDR3aa: CASSFQPGTGDYNSPLHF; CDR3nt: TGTGCCAGCAGTTTCCAGCCCGGGACAGGGGACTATAATTCACCCCTCCACTTT
d_gene: TRBD2; v_gene: TRBV20-1; j_gene: TRBJ2-7; abundance: many; CDR3aa: CSATSAGLYEQYF; CDR3nt: TGCAGTGCTACCTCAGCGGGACTCTACGAGCAGTACTTC
d_gene: TRBD2; v_gene: TRBV20-1; j_gene: TRBJ2-7; abundance: many; CDR3aa: CGIAGAYEQYF; CDR3nt: TGCGGTATAGCGGGAGCCTACGAGCAGTACTTC
d_gene: .; v_gene: TRBV28; j_gene: TRBJ2-7; abundance: many; CDR3aa: CASSLFNQAEQYF; CDR3nt: TGTGCCAGCAGTTTATTCAACCAGGCCGAGCAGTACTTC
d_gene: .; v_gene: TRBV7-2; j_gene: TRBJ2-1; abundance: many; CDR3aa: CASSWEVRVDEQFF; CDR3nt: TGTGCCAGCAGCTGGGAAGTACGCGTCGATGAGCAGTTCTTC